Sequencing of this T cell receptor (beta chain) was carried out in a study of blood T cell repertoires in COVID-19. Overall study context: Acute-phase and convalescent COVID-19 samples originated in the United States, Italy and Spain.

Enrollees, 18 to 89 years old, lived in about two dozen US areas. Cohorts were determined from participant-reported clinical history. Some clones are missing from TCRdb's copy, which holds only in-frame ones; the method was immunoSEQ multiplex PCR. Of more than 150,000 clones detected, approximately 88% appear once; the ten largest clones hold over 10%. Sequenced sample: PBMCs or T cells enriched from blood (not recorded which). The receptor was derived from a woman aged 55-70 years who had recovered from COVID-19.

For the CDR3, the DNA is TGCGCCAGCTCTTCCGACAGCTACAATGAGCAGTTCTTC. It is translated as CASSSDSYNEQFF. The chain uses TRBV10-1 and TRBJ2-1; possibly TRBD1 for D (5 bases). CDR1 and CDR2 (germline): WNHNN, SYGVQD (reference sequence). This CDR3 has 13 residues. V was shortened by 8 bases and J by 3 bases, with 11 bases between the two germline ends.